Described below is a single TCR beta chain sequence and its context. In the authors' methods: Estimates of nucleated cell counts were drawn from the amplification of reference gene primers. Only in-frame clones appear in the TCRdb table, and some are missing; sequencing was by immunoSEQ multiplex PCR. V and J calls and clone size are those listed in that table; D and trimming were worked out from the DNA. The sample carries about 280,000 clones, almost 85% recorded once. The sample comes from a study of blood T cell repertoires in COVID-19. Study at large: Donors in the United States, Italy and Spain gave samples during acute or convalescent COVID-19. PBMCs, B-cell-depleted T cells, or T cells were the source of the cDNA or gDNA that made up the material.

Germline V gene lookup returns CDR1 SNHLY and CDR2 FYNNEI. This CDR3 has 16 amino acids. Trimming removed 6 bases from V and 0 bases from J, with 15 bases in between. The sequence was collected from a man between 45 and 60 years old with active or convalescent COVID-19. The sequenced material came from peripheral blood. The chain joins TRBV2 to TRBJ2-1; D is possibly TRBD2 (5 bases). CDR3 sequence (DNA): TGTGCCAGCAGGGAGGTTGGGAGACCCTCCTACAATGAGCAGTTCTTC. Translated: CASREVGRPSYNEQFF.